The 30 T cell receptor beta chains presented below share a single source sample, sequenced in a study of radiotherapy plus CTLA-4 blockade in lung cancer. Only in-frame clones appear in the TCRdb table, and some are missing; sequencing was by immunoSEQ multiplex PCR. The table records some 40,000 clones, roughly three quarters of them present only once. Sequences were derived from peripheral blood, sampled from a patient treated with radiotherapy plus ipilimumab. These receptors originate from a human donor with non-small cell lung cancer whose response to radiotherapy plus ipilimumab could not be evaluated.

The chain carries TRBV4-3 and TRBJ2-1; 9 bases map to TRBD2. V gave up 0 bases and J gave up 9 bases; unmatched junction bases: 9. Germline V gene sequence: CDR1 LGHNA, CDR2 YSLEER. The CDR3 totals 16 residues. CDR3 region: CASSQEVGGGASEQFF. CDR3 nucleotides: TGCGCCAGCAGCCAAGAAGTCGGCGGGGGGGCGAGTGAGCAGTTCTTC.

The chain joins TRBV5-1 to TRBJ2-1; 9 bases line up with TRBD1. J was trimmed by 5 bases and V by 3 bases; bases with no gene match: 3. CDR3 length equals 14 residues. CDR1 SGHRS and CDR2 YFSETQ come from the germline V gene. This CDR3 reads CASSSGTGNNEQFF. CDR3 in DNA: TGCGCCAGCAGCTCCGGGACAGGGAACAATGAGCAGTTCTTC.

The CDR3 DNA reads as TGTGCCATCAAGGGGGAAGGGGAAGCTTTCTTT. Its translation is CAIKGEGEAFF. V is TRBV10-3 and J is TRBJ1-1; TRBD1 might be the D (6 bases). The V end was cut by 7 bases, the J end by 8 bases, with 11 bases between. The CDR3 loop spans 11 amino acids. CDR1 and CDR2 (germline): ENHRY, SYGVKD.

The CDR3 DNA reads as TGTGCCAGCAGCTTGGTCCCAGGGGGCGTCTATGGCTACACCTTC. This gives the protein CASSLVPGGVYGYTF. V usage is TRBV5-6 and J usage is TRBJ1-2, with 8 bases fitting TRBD1. Germline assignment: CDR1 SGHDT and CDR2 YYEEEE. The CDR3 sequence is 15 residues long. With 0 bases clipped from V and 4 bases from J, the junction kept 5 bases outside the gene matches.

The chain has TRBV19 and TRBJ1-1; no reliable D call. The germline gives CDR1 LNHDA, CDR2 SQIVND (reference sequence). The CDR3 contains 13 residues. V lost 7 bases and J 3 bases, leaving 12 bases between the germline ends. This chain's CDR3 is CASKRTDYTEAFF. CDR3 in DNA: TGTGCCAGTAAAAGAACGGACTACACTGAAGCTTTCTTT.

J is TRBJ2-1 and V is TRBV20-1, with 10 bases matching TRBD1. The CDR3 totals 11 residues. V lost 7 bases to trimming and J lost 7 bases; unmatched junction nucleotides: 1. Per the germline V gene, CDR1 is DFQATT and CDR2 is SNEGSKA (reference sequence). The CDR3 spells CSGTGGNEQFF. The CDR3 region has the DNA TGCAGTGGGACAGGGGGGAATGAGCAGTTCTTC.

CDR3 in DNA: TGTGCCTGGAGTGTAAGGGGCCACCCCAGGGGGCGAGACACTGAAGCTTTCTTT. Encoded protein: CAWSVRGHPRGRDTEAFF. The V gene is TRBV30, the J gene TRBJ1-1, with TRBD1 identical over 8 bases. Per the germline V gene, CDR1 is GTSNPN and CDR2 is SVGIG (reference sequence). The CDR3 runs 18 residues. V shed 0 bases and J 3 bases; nucleotides not matched to a gene: 15.

By share of the sample, this clone is medium-sized. The chain employs TRBV6-5 and TRBJ1-2, with a weak D call TRBD1 (6 bases). The V gene's germline CDR1 is MNHEY and CDR2 SVGAGI. Trimming removed 0 bases from V and 7 bases from J, with 6 bases in between. This CDR3 region has 12 residues. The CDR3 DNA follows: TGTGCCAGCAGTTACTCCAGGGGTGGCTACACCTTC. Translated, it gives CASSYSRGGYTF.

This chain joins TRBV5-1 and TRBJ2-2; 8 nucleotides align to TRBD2. The CDR3 has 13 residues. The V segment lost 7 bases and the J segment 4 bases; nucleotides outside the gene matches: 3. Germline CDR1 is SGHRS and CDR2 is YFSETQ. The CDR3 reads CASGSGSTGELFF. As DNA, the CDR3 is TGCGCCAGCGGGAGCGGGAGCACCGGGGAGCTGTTTTTT.

This clone is termed medium-sized. The V and J genes are TRBV6-1 and TRBJ2-7; 9 bases agree with TRBD2. The ends lost 1 base at V and 3 bases at J; junction bases unmatched: 7. This CDR3 contains 16 residues. Germline-derived CDR1 and CDR2 are MNHNS and SASEGT. The CDR3 region has the DNA TGTGCCAGCAGTGAAGGGGTAGCGGGGGCCTACTACGAGCAGTACTTC. Encoded protein: CASSEGVAGAYYEQYF.

This clone was detected once. The rearrangement joins TRBV16 to TRBJ1-5, with D unresolved. Trimming pared 0 bases from V and 4 bases from J, leaving 10 bases between. The CDR3 consists of 15 residues. Per the germline V gene, CDR1 is KGHSY and CDR2 is FQNENV. The chain's CDR3 is CASSQSHQLNQPQHF. DNA of the CDR3: TGTGCCAGCAGCCAATCTCATCAACTGAATCAGCCCCAGCATTTT.

V is TRBV4-1 and J is TRBJ1-2; a weak D match, TRBD1 (5 bases). Germline loops: CDR1 MGHRA, CDR2 YSYEKL. CDR3 length equals 17 residues. Trimming pared 3 bases from V and 2 bases from J, leaving 19 bases between. The CDR3 region is CASSQAKGGDGNYGYTF. DNA of the CDR3: TGCGCCAGCAGCCAGGCAAAGGGAGGGGACGGAAACTATGGCTACACCTTC.

The genes are TRBV5-1 and TRBJ2-5; TRBD1 matches 11 bases. The junction had 3 bases not matched to a gene; V was cut back by 1 base and J by 1 base. The CDR3 is made up of 16 amino acids. Germline V gene sequence: CDR1 SGHRS, CDR2 YFSETQ. The CDR3 bases are TGCGCCAGCAGCTTGAACGGACAGGGGGCCCAAGAGACCCAGTACTTC. Protein: CASSLNGQGAQETQYF.

The chain has TRBV2 and TRBJ1-1; D gene ambiguous. Germline assignment: CDR1 SNHLY and CDR2 FYNNEI. The CDR3 is 13 residues long. V was cut by 5 bases and J by 1 base, with 8 bases left in between. The CDR3 spells CASSNERNTEAFF. DNA of the CDR3: TGTGCCAGCAGTAACGAGAGGAACACTGAAGCTTTCTTT.

The V gene is TRBV4-1, the J gene TRBJ1-1, with 9 bases that match TRBD1. Trimming cost V 4 bases and J 3 bases; bases outside gene matches: 0. This CDR3 is 13 amino acids long. Germline loops: CDR1 MGHRA, CDR2 YSYEKL. DNA of the CDR3: TGCGCCAGCAGCCGGGACAGGGACACTGAAGCTTTCTTT. Its protein product is CASSRDRDTEAFF.

The rearrangement links TRBV7-2 to TRBJ2-2, with 9 bases aligning to TRBD2. Germline CDR1 SGHTA, CDR2 FQGNSA. V was pared by 5 bases and J by 5 bases, with 9 bases of the junction left unmatched. This CDR3 contains 16 residues. This chain's CDR3 is CASSPGLARITGELFF. The CDR3, as DNA: TGTGCCAGCAGCCCTGGACTAGCGAGAATAACCGGGGAGCTGTTTTTT.

This sequence joins TRBV29-1 and TRBJ2-2; D is possibly TRBD1 (6 bases). Germline CDR1 reads SQVTM; CDR2 reads ANQGSEA. The CDR3 runs 13 residues. V dropped 6 bases and J dropped 0 bases, with 8 bases sitting between them. The CDR3 sequence is CSVTGTNTGELFF. The DNA for the CDR3 is TGCAGCGTAACAGGGACGAACACCGGGGAGCTGTTTTTT.

This chain uses TRBV2 with TRBJ2-3; 14 bases agree with TRBD2. The J segment lost 3 bases and the V segment lost 7 bases, leaving 9 bases of the junction unmatched. The germline V gene encodes CDR1 SNHLY and CDR2 FYNNEI. The CDR3 contains 17 residues. The CDR3 here is CASKIPRTSGRTDTQYF. The CDR3 nucleotides are TGTGCCAGCAAAATACCAAGGACTAGCGGGAGGACAGATACGCAGTATTTT.

The chain couples TRBV11-3 to TRBJ2-3; 7 bases align to TRBD2. CDR1 and CDR2 from the germline V gene are SGHNT and YENEEA. The CDR3 is made up of 15 amino acids. Trimming removed 1 base from V and 9 bases from J; junction bases left unmatched: 10. This CDR3 reads CASSLGLAESQTQYF. CDR3 DNA sequence: TGTGCCAGCAGCTTAGGCCTAGCGGAAAGTCAAACGCAGTATTTT.

This clone was counted once. The CDR3 here is CASRRDYEQYF. The CDR3, as DNA: TGTGCCAGCAGGAGGGATTACGAGCAGTACTTC. This chain connects TRBV2 to TRBJ2-7, with D tentatively TRBD2 (5 bases). This CDR3 is 11 amino acids long. The germline V gene encodes CDR1 SNHLY and CDR2 FYNNEI. Trimming removed 6 bases from V and 4 bases from J, with 7 bases in between.

The genes are TRBV19 and TRBJ1-4; perhaps TRBD1 as D (5 bases). Trimming stripped 11 bases from V and 5 bases from J, with 12 bases between. Germline CDR1 and CDR2: LNHDA and SQIVND (reference sequence). The CDR3 is 12 residues long. CDR3 region: CAPWQGNEKLFF. CDR3 coding DNA: TGTGCCCCTTGGCAGGGAAATGAAAAACTGTTTTTT.

The chain uses TRBV29-1 and TRBJ2-3, with D unclear. Germline CDR1 and CDR2: SQVTM and ANQGSEA. CDR3 length: 14 amino acids. V was clipped by 1 base and J by 7 bases, with 15 bases between them. The CDR3 bases are TGCAGCGTTGAAGTGCCGTCTGAGGCTTATACGCAGTATTTT. It yields the protein CSVEVPSEAYTQYF.

This clone showed up just a few times. The rearrangement links TRBV7-3 to TRBJ1-2; 8 bases match TRBD1. The CDR3 consists of 13 residues. Trimming cost V 7 bases and J 4 bases; bases outside gene matches: 5. Germline CDR1 SGHTA, CDR2 FQGTGA. The CDR3 spells CASNTGTGYGYTF. CDR3 sequence (DNA): TGTGCCAGCAACACGGGGACAGGCTATGGCTACACCTTC.

The chain employs TRBV5-4 and TRBJ2-7; a weak D match, TRBD1 (6 bases). The CDR3 spans 13 residues. Germline V lookup: CDR1 SGHNT, CDR2 YYREEE (reference sequence). V was pared by 0 bases and J by 4 bases, with 8 bases between. The DNA of the CDR3 is TGTGCCAGCAGCTTGGAAGGGGGTTACGAGCAGTACTTC. Its protein product is CASSLEGGYEQYF. The full variable domain, its missing parts supplied by reference TRBV5-4 and TRBJ2-7, is ETGVTQSPTHLIKTRGQQVTLRCSSQSGHNTVSWYQQALGQGPQFIFQYYREEENGRGNFPPRFSGLQFPNYSSELNVNALELDDSALYLCASSLEGGYEQYFGPGTRLTVT.

The chain carries TRBV28 and TRBJ1-2, with 12 bases aligning to TRBD1. The CDR3 runs 16 residues. Germline-derived CDR1 and CDR2 are MDHEN and SYDVKM. The J segment lost 8 bases and the V segment lost 4 bases, leaving 11 bases of the junction unmatched. The CDR3 sequence is CASSSGGTGGGYGYTF. DNA for the CDR3: TGTGCCAGCAGTTCGGGGGGGACAGGGGGCGGGTACGGCTACACCTTC.

The chain carries TRBV2 and TRBJ1-1, with 8 nucleotides matching TRBD1. Germline CDR1 is SNHLY and CDR2 is FYNNEI. The V and J ends lost 10 bases and 2 bases, in that order; junction bases with no gene match: 9. This CDR3 comprises 14 residues. The CDR3 loop reads CAIFLGQANTEAFF. DNA of the CDR3: TGTGCCATCTTCCTGGGACAGGCTAACACTGAAGCTTTCTTT.

This chain uses TRBV5-4 with TRBJ1-4; D perhaps matches TRBD1 (6 bases). The V end was cut by 2 bases, the J end by 0 bases, with 8 bases between. The CDR3 has 15 amino acids. Germline assignment: CDR1 SGHNT and CDR2 YYREEE (reference sequence). As DNA, the CDR3 is TGTGCCAGCAGCTTTCGGACAGCAACTAATGAAAAACTGTTTTTT. It translates to CASSFRTATNEKLFF.

The rearrangement links TRBV7-2 to TRBJ2-3, with a possible D match to TRBD1 (6 bases). There are 11 residues in the CDR3. CDR1 is SGHTA, CDR2 FQGNSA, per germline. The CDR3 sequence is CAYPRGDTQYF. For the CDR3, the DNA is TGTGCTTACCCCAGGGGAGATACGCAGTATTTT.

This rearrangement joins TRBV7-3 to TRBJ2-3; TRBD2 is a possible D gene (6 bases). This CDR3 is 15 amino acids long. V lost 6 bases and J lost 1, with 14 bases in between. From germline, CDR1 is SGHTA and CDR2 FQGTGA. The CDR3 loop reads CASSRSGPRTDTQYF. The CDR3 nucleotides read TGTGCCAGCAGTCGGAGCGGGCCCCGCACAGATACGCAGTATTTT.

This chain joins TRBV28 and TRBJ2-7; D call uncertain. This CDR3 comprises 16 residues. V dropped 6 bases and J dropped 5 bases, with 23 bases sitting between them. Germline-derived CDR1 and CDR2 are MDHEN and SYDVKM. The CDR3 sequence is CASSPEPRAQPHEQYF. CDR3 DNA sequence: TGTGCCAGCAGCCCTGAGCCCCGCGCTCAACCCCACGAGCAGTACTTC.